These T cell receptor beta chains were read from a single sample in a study of blood T cell repertoires in COVID-19. TCRdb keeps only in-frame clones here, not all; method: immunoSEQ multiplex PCR. The sample lists approximately 360,000 clones, roughly 87% occurring once. The sample consisted of PBMCs or T cells enriched from blood (not recorded which). The receptor set was obtained from a woman aged 50 to 65 who had recovered from COVID-19. Both conserved end residues are part of each CDR3. D genes are given only for firm matches. Clone size is stated in some rows and not others, as once, few, many or a class when expanded.

J,V,size,D,DNA,CDR3
TRBJ2-1,TRBV24-1,once,TRBD2,TGTGCCACCAGTGGGGGGACTAGCGGGGGCTCCTACAATGAGCAGTTCTTC,CATSGGTSGGSYNEQFF
TRBJ1-2,TRBV5-1,NA,NA,TGCGCCAGCAGCATCAGCGGCTATGGCTACACCTTC,CASSISGYGYTF
TRBJ2-5,TRBV19,NA,NA,TGTGCCAGTAACCGGGGGTACCAAGAGACCCAGTACTTC,CASNRGYQETQYF
TRBJ2-1,TRBV7-8,NA,NA,TGTGCCAGCAGATTACCGGGACTTAATGAGCAGTTCTTC,CASRLPGLNEQFF
TRBJ1-2,TRBV7-9,NA,TRBD1,TGTGCCAGCAGCTGGAGTGGGACAGGGCCCTATGGCTACACCTTC,CASSWSGTGPYGYTF
TRBJ1-1,TRBV19,NA,NA,TGTGCCAGTTCAGGGCGGGGCGCCGGCACTGAAGCTTTCTTT,CASSGRGAGTEAFF
TRBJ2-3,TRBV9,once,NA,TGTGCCAGCAGCGTAGGGTCCGGTAGCACAGATACGCAGTATTTT,CASSVGSGSTDTQYF
TRBJ1-2,TRBV28,NA,TRBD1,TGTGCCAGCACCACAGGGGCAGTCTATGGCTACACCTTC,CASTTGAVYGYTF
TRBJ2-1,TRBV27,NA,TRBD2,TGTGCCAGCAGTCCCCCCTGGACTAGCGTTAATTACAATGAGCAGTTCTTC,CASSPPWTSVNYNEQFF
TRBJ2-5,TRBV6-5,NA,NA,TGTGCCAGCAGCCGGGGACATATCCAAGAGACCCAGTACTTC,CASSRGHIQETQYF
TRBJ1-2,TRBV7-9,NA,NA,TGTGCCAGCAGCTTAGCGGTATCGCAGGTCTATGGCTACACCTTC,CASSLAVSQVYGYTF
TRBJ2-7,TRBV27,NA,TRBD1,TGTGCCAGCAGCTATATCATAGGGGGCGCTTACGAGCAGTACTTC,CASSYIIGGAYEQYF
TRBJ1-1,TRBV6-5,once,NA,TGTGCCAGCAGTTACACCGCTGGGGCCTCTGAAGCTTTCTTT,CASSYTAGASEAFF
TRBJ2-7,TRBV6-1,NA,TRBD2,TGTGCCAGCAACCGGGGGGGCCCCCCCTACGAGCAGTACTTC,CASNRGGPPYEQYF
TRBJ1-5,TRBV5-1,few,NA,TGCGCCAGCAGCTTGGACGGGAATCAGCCCCAGCATTTT,CASSLDGNQPQHF
TRBJ1-1,TRBV5-5,NA,NA,TGTGCCAGCAGCTGGGTAGCGGGGGCGAGGGGTATGAACACTGAAGCTTTCTTT,CASSWVAGARGMNTEAFF
TRBJ2-7,TRBV7-2,once,TRBD2,TGTGCCAGCAGCTCGACTAGCGGGAGGGCCCAGTCCTACGAGCAGTACTTC,CASSSTSGRAQSYEQYF
TRBJ1-5,TRBV4-1,NA,NA,TGCGCCAGCCGTCTAACAGGGCGCAATAGCAATCAGCCCCAGCATTTT,CASRLTGRNSNQPQHF
TRBJ2-7,TRBV5-1,NA,TRBD1,TGCGCCAGCAGCTTGGACAGGGGCAGCTACGAGCAGTACTTC,CASSLDRGSYEQYF
TRBJ1-6,TRBV9,few,NA,TGTGCCAGCAGCCTAGGGGACATCTGGAGGTCACCCCTCCACTTT,CASSLGDIWRSPLHF
TRBJ1-1,TRBV24-1,NA,NA,TGTGCCACCAGTGATCCCCTAGGGGGAACTATTTGGGAGTCTTTCTTT,CATSDPLGGTIWESFF
TRBJ2-2,TRBV4-1,few,TRBD2,TGCGCCAGCAGCCAGGGGGGACTAGCGGGAGCTCACGGGGAGCTGTTTTTT,CASSQGGLAGAHGELFF
TRBJ2-1,TRBV6-5,once,NA,TGTGCCAGCAGTCCACGACTGGGTGAGCAGTTCTTC,CASSPRLGEQFF
TRBJ2-2,TRBV3-1/TRBV3-2,NA,TRBD2,TGTGCCAGCACCTCACGGGGGGGGCCCCCGGGGGACGGGGAGCTGTTTTTT,CASTSRGGPPGDGELFF
TRBJ2-3,TRBV29-1,once,NA,TGCAGCGTTGAAGGTTCAGTTGCAGATACGCAGTATTTT,CSVEGSVADTQYF
TRBJ1-1,TRBV30,NA,NA,TGTGCCTGGAGCGCCCGGGACACTGAAGCTTTCTTT,CAWSARDTEAFF
TRBJ2-5,TRBV19,NA,TRBD2,TGTGCCAGTAGTATAACGTCGGGTGGGAGGGCCGGAGAGACCCAGTACTTC,CASSITSGGRAGETQYF
TRBJ1-2,TRBV2,few,TRBD1,TGTGCCAGCAGACAGGGGGCTAACTATGGCTACACCTTC,CASRQGANYGYTF
TRBJ1-2,TRBV11-3,NA,TRBD1,TGTGCCAGCAGTCCACGCGGACAGGGCTATGGCTACACCTTC,CASSPRGQGYGYTF
TRBJ2-7,TRBV30,NA,NA,TGTGCCTGGACGGTCGACGAGCAGTACTTC,CAWTVDEQYF
TRBJ2-5,TRBV14,NA,TRBD2,TGTGCCAGCAGCGGACTAGCGGGACTCCAAGAGACCCAGTACTTC,CASSGLAGLQETQYF
TRBJ1-5,TRBV27,NA,NA,TGTGCCAGCAGTTCGAATTCCAGGGAGGACGTCCAGCCCCAGCATTTT,CASSSNSREDVQPQHF
TRBJ1-1,TRBV13,NA,NA,TGTGCCAGCAGCTTGGCAGGCAACACTGAAGCTTTCTTT,CASSLAGNTEAFF
TRBJ2-1,TRBV5-1,NA,NA,TGCGCCAGCAGCCCGGGGACATTCAGCTCCTACAATGAGCAGTTCTTC,CASSPGTFSSYNEQFF
TRBJ2-2,TRBV9,NA,TRBD1,TGTGCCAGCAGCCCACCCATCGGGACAGGGGGATCCGGGGAGCTGTTTTTT,CASSPPIGTGGSGELFF
TRBJ1-4,TRBV19,NA,TRBD1,TGTGCCAGTAGTCTGTGGGACAGCATGATTCCACATAATGAAAAACTGTTTTTT,CASSLWDSMIPHNEKLFF
TRBJ1-2,TRBV5-1,NA,TRBD1,TGCGCCAGCACCGGGGACAGCTACTATGGCTACACCTTC,CASTGDSYYGYTF
TRBJ1-2,TRBV6-1,NA,NA,TGTGCCAGCATCCAAGGGGAAGCTAACTATGGCTACACCTTC,CASIQGEANYGYTF
TRBJ2-1,TRBV3-1/TRBV3-2,NA,TRBD2,TGTGCCAGCAGCCAGGATAGGACTAGCGGGGGGGTAGGGTTCTTC,CASSQDRTSGGVGFF
TRBJ1-1,TRBV18,NA,NA,TGTGCCAGCTCACTCAAATACCGGACAGTAGGGAAGAGCATGAACACTGAAGCTTTCTTT,CASSLKYRTVGKSMNTEAFF
TRBJ1-2,TRBV15,NA,NA,TGTGCCACCAGCAGAGATCCGAGCTTCGGCTACACCTTC,CATSRDPSFGYTF
TRBJ2-2,TRBV6-5,NA,NA,TGTGCCAGCAGTTACGTCAGGCCCCCGAACACCGGGGAGCTGTTTTTT,CASSYVRPPNTGELFF